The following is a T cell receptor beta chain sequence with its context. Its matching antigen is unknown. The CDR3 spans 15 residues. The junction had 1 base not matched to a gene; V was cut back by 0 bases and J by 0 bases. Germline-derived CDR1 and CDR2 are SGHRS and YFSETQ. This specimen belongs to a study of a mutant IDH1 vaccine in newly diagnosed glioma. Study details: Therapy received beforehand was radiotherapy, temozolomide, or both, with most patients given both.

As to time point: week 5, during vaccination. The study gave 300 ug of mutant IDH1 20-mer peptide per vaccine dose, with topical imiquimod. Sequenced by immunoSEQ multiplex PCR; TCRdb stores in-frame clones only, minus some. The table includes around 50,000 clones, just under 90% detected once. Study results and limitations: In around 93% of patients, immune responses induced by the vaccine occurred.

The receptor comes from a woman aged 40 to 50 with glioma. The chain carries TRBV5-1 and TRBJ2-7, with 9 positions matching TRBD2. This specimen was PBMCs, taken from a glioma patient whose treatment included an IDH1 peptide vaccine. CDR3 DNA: TGCGCCAGCAGCTTGGGACTAGCGGCCTCCTACGAGCAGTACTTC. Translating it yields CASSLGLAASYEQYF.